The 5 T cell receptor beta chains below all came from one sample that was sequenced in a study of sequential checkpoint blockade in melanoma. The treatment here: randomized to nivolumab then ipilimumab (arm A) or the reverse (arm B). This table comes from immunoSEQ multiplex PCR, and its TCRdb copy is limited to in-frame clones, with some not included. The sample contains some 2,900 clones, about 59% of which appear only once. The sequencing used CD8+ T cells sorted from blood (inferred from file names), collected from a patient given nivolumab and ipilimumab in sequence. The receptors originated from a human donor with melanoma.

The V gene is TRBV2, the J gene TRBJ2-7, with D possibly being TRBD1 (6 bases). Germline-derived CDR1 and CDR2 are SNHLY and FYNNEI. The CDR3 extends over 17 amino acids. V dropped 6 bases and J dropped 2 bases, with 23 bases sitting between them. The CDR3 here is CASRGIRQATGTYEQYF. The DNA for the CDR3 is TGTGCCAGCAGGGGAATTAGACAGGCCACTGGTACCTACGAGCAGTACTTC.

The CDR3 sequence is CASNEEASYEQYF. The CDR3, as DNA: TGTGCCAGTAACGAGGAGGCCTCCTACGAGCAGTACTTC. The chain uses TRBV7-9 and TRBJ2-7, with D maybe TRBD2 (5 bases). Germline V gives CDR1 SEHNR, CDR2 FQNEAQ (reference sequence). This CDR3 has 13 amino acids. V was shortened by 9 bases and J by 0 bases, with 12 bases between the two germline ends.

In its sample, this clone was seen a few times. V and J are TRBV28 and TRBJ2-7; D may be TRBD1 (6 bases). The germline V and J ends were trimmed by 3 bases and 4 bases, with 13 bases remaining between them. The CDR3 covers 14 residues. Per germline, CDR1 MDHEN and CDR2 SYDVKM. The CDR3 loop is CASSLEIQGYEQYF. CDR3 nucleotides: TGTGCCAGCAGTTTGGAAATACAGGGTTACGAGCAGTACTTC.

This chain joins TRBV30 and TRBJ2-1; D remains unclear. Between the trimmed V and J ends, which lost 1 base and 0 bases, there was a span of 13 bases. The CDR3 contains 16 residues. CDR1 GTSNPN and CDR2 SVGIG come from the germline V gene (reference sequence). The CDR3 DNA reads TGTGCCTGGAGTGACCCCTTCCTGAGCTCCTACAATGAGCAGTTCTTC. Translation gives CAWSDPFLSSYNEQFF.

The V and J genes are TRBV7-9 and TRBJ2-3; weak D call: TRBD2 (5 bases). Trimming pared 2 bases from V and 6 bases from J, leaving 18 bases between. The CDR3 extends over 16 amino acids. Germline lookup yields CDR1 SEHNR and CDR2 FQNEAQ (reference sequence). In nucleotides, the CDR3 is TGTGCCAGCAGCTTAAAACTCTCGGGGTTGGTGGATACGCAGTATTTT. Protein sequence: CASSLKLSGLVDTQYF.